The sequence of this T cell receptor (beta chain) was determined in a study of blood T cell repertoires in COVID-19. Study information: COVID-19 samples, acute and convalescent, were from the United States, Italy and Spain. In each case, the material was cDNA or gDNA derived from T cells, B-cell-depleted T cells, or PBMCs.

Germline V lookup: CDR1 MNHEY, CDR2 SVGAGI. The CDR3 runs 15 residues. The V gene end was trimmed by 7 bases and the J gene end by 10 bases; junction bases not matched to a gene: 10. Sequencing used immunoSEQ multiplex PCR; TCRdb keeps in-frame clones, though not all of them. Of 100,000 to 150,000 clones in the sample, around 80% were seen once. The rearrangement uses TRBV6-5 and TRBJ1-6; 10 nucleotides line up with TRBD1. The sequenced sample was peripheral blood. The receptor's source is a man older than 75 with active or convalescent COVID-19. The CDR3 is CASKLRDRGQSPLHF. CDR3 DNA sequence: TGTGCCAGCAAATTACGGGACAGGGGTCAATCACCCCTCCACTTT.